The subject of this entry is one T cell receptor beta chain. What it binds is unknown. Germline V lookup: CDR1 SGHNT, CDR2 YYREEE (reference sequence). The ends were cut back, 0 bases at V and 8 bases at J, with 17 bases in the middle. This CDR3 spans 15 amino acids. Clones were read by immunoSEQ multiplex PCR, and TCRdb kept only the in-frame ones, dropping some. The sample has 75,000 to 100,000 clones, roughly 80% seen once; the top ten hold around 2.7%. The data were taken from a study of OX40 agonist ivuxolimab in advanced cancers. Study information: Prior checkpoint blockade (anti-PD-1, anti-PD-L1 or anti-CTLA-4) was permitted; 35% to 50% had it. Whole-study findings and limits: Compared with CD4+, CD8+ T cells on average had more expanded clones.

Blood samples were obtained at baseline, cycle 4 day 1, and cycle 7 day 1. This TCR was sampled from an adult with an advanced solid tumor such as melanoma, head and neck, liver or kidney cancer. This chain links TRBV5-4 with TRBJ1-2; D might be TRBD1 (5 bases). Sequenced material: CD4+ or CD8+ T cells sorted from blood, taken in a trial of the OX40 agonist ivuxolimab. The CDR3 region has the DNA TGTGCCAGCAGCTTGGCCATTAGAGGGGTAGAAGGCTACACCTTC. Translating gives CASSLAIRGVEGYTF.